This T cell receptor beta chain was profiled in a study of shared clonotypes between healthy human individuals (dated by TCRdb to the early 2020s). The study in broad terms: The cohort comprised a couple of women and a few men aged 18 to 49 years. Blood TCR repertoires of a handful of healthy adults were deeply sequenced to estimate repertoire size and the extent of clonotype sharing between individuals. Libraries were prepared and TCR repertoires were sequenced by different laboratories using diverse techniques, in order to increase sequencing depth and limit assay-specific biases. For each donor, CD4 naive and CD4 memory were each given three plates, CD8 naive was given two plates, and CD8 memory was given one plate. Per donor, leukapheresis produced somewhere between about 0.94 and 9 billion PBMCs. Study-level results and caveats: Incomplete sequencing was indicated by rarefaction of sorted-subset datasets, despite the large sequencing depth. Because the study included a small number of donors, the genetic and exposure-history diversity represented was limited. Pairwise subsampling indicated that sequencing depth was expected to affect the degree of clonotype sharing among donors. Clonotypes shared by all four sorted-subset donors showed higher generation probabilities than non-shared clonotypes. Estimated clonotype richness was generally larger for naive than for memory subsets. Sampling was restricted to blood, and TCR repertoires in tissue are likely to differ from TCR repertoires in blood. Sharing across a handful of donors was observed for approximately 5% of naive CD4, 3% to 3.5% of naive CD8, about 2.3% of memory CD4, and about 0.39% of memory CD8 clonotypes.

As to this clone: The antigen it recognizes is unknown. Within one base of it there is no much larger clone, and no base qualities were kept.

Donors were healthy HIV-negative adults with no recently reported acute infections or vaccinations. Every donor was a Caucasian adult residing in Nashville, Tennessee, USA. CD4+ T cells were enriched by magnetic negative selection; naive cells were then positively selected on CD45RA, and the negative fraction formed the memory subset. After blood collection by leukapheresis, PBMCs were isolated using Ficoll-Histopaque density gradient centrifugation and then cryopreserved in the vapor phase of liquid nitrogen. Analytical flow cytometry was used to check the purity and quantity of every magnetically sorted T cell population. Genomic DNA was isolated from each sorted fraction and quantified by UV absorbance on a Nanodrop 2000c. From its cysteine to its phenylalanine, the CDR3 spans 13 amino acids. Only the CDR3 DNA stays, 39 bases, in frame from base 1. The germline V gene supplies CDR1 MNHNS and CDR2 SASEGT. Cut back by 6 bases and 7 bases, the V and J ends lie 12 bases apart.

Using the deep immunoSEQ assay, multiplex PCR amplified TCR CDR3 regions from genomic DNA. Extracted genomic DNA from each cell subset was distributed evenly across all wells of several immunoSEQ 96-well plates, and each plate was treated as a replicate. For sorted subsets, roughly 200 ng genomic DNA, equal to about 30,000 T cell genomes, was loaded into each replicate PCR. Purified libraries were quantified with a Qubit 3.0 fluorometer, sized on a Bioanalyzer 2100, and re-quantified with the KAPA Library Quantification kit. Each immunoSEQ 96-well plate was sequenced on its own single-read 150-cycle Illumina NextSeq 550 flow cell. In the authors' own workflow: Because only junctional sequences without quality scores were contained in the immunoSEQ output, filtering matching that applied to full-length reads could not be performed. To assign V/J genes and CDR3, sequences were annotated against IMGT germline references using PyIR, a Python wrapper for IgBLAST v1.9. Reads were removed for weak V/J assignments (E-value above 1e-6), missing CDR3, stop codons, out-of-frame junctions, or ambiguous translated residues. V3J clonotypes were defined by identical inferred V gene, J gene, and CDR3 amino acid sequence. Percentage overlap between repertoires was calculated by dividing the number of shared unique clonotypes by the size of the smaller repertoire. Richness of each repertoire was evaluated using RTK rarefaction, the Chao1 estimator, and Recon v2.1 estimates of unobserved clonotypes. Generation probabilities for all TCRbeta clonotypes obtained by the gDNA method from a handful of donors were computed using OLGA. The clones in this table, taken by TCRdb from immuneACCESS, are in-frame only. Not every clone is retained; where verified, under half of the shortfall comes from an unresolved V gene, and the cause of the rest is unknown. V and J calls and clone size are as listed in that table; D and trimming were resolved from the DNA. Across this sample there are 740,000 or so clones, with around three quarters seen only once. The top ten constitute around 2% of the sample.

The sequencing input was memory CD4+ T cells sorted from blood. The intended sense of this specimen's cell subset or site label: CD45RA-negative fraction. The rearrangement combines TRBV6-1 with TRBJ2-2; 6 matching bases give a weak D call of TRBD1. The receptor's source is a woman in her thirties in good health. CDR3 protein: CASRVQGVGELFF. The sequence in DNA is TGTGCCAGCAGGGTACAGGGAGTCGGGGAGCTGTTTTTT.